A selection of T cell receptor beta chains follows, all from one sample in a study of T cell responses to AZD1222 COVID-19 vaccine. Method: immunoSEQ multiplex PCR; TCRdb's copy keeps in-frame clones and lacks some. Of more than 100,000 clones in the sample, 85% were seen once. Sample: peripheral blood, taken 28 days after the second dose of the MenACWY control vaccine. The receptors derive from an adult who received the MenACWY meningococcal vaccine as a control. The CDR3 runs from the conserved cysteine through the conserved F or W. A D gene is named only where the DNA matches it firmly. Size tells how often a clone was seen (once, few, many) or the class of an expanded clone, and some rows leave it out.

cdr3_length	clone_size	d_call	j_call	v_call	cdr3_aa	cdr3_nt
15	NA	TRBD2	TRBJ2-7	TRBV20-1	CSASMGTSGTYEQYF	TGCAGTGCTAGTATGGGGACTAGCGGGACCTACGAGCAGTACTTC
16	once	NA	TRBJ1-1	TRBV3-1/TRBV3-2	CASSWSLGAGASEAFF	TGTGCCAGCAGCTGGAGTCTTGGAGCAGGGGCGAGTGAAGCTTTCTTT
12	NA	NA	TRBJ2-3	TRBV5-1	CASSGETDTQYF	TGCGCCAGCAGCGGGGAAACAGATACGCAGTATTTT
17	NA	TRBD2	TRBJ2-1	TRBV4-3	CASSQDHGTSNINEQFF	TGCGCCAGCAGCCAAGATCACGGGACTAGCAATATCAATGAGCAGTTCTTC
13	NA	TRBD2	TRBJ2-2	TRBV7-2	CASGKAGVPELFF	TGTGCCAGCGGAAAGGCGGGAGTACCCGAGCTGTTTTTT
14	once	TRBD1	TRBJ1-2	TRBV5-1	CASSLDGTGYGYTF	TGCGCCAGCAGCTTGGATGGGACAGGTTATGGCTACACCTTC
13	NA	NA	TRBJ1-1	TRBV11-2	CASSPEIGTEAFF	TGTGCCAGCAGCCCAGAAATAGGCACTGAAGCTTTCTTT
12	NA	NA	TRBJ1-1	TRBV27	CASSHLNTEAFF	TGTGCCAGCAGTCATTTAAACACTGAAGCTTTCTTT
17	NA	TRBD2	TRBJ2-4	TRBV5-6	CASSLGLAGVVKNIQYF	TGTGCCAGCAGCCTGGGACTAGCGGGGGTGGTCAAAAACATTCAGTACTTC
13	NA	NA	TRBJ1-1	TRBV28	CASLDRQDTEAFF	TGTGCCAGCCTGGACCGCCAGGACACTGAAGCTTTCTTT
15	once	NA	TRBJ1-1	TRBV5-6	CASQLRELVKTEAFF	TGTGCCAGCCAGCTGAGGGAGCTTGTCAAGACTGAAGCTTTCTTT
15	NA	NA	TRBJ2-3	TRBV19	CASSLRRTDTDTQYF	TGTGCCAGTAGTCTTCGTCGGACAGACACAGATACGCAGTATTTT
13	once	NA	TRBJ1-2	TRBV11-2	CASSPDGGYGYTF	TGTGCCAGCAGCCCGGACGGCGGCTATGGCTACACCTTC
17	NA	NA	TRBJ2-6	TRBV19	CASSIRGQPSGANVLTF	TGTGCCAGTAGTATCAGGGGACAACCCTCTGGGGCCAACGTCCTGACTTTC
17	NA	NA	TRBJ1-2	TRBV18	CASSRGAGLGGAYGYTF	TGTGCCAGCTCCCGGGGGGCAGGTCTCGGGGGTGCCTATGGCTACACCTTC
16	NA	NA	TRBJ2-3	TRBV5-4	CASSNHEGERALGQYF	TGTGCCAGCAGCAATCACGAGGGGGAGAGGGCACTGGGGCAGTATTTT
16	NA	NA	TRBJ1-1	TRBV6-5	CASSYGTLQRGTEAFF	TGTGCCAGCAGTTATGGGACCCTACAGCGCGGGACTGAAGCTTTCTTT
15	NA	TRBD1	TRBJ1-1	TRBV5-5	CASSFVGGDSTEAFF	TGTGCCAGCAGCTTCGTAGGGGGCGATAGCACTGAAGCTTTCTTT
14	NA	NA	TRBJ2-5	TRBV5-6	CASTLNGGQETQYF	TGTGCCAGCACCCTGAATGGGGGGCAAGAGACCCAGTACTTC
18	medium-sized	TRBD1	TRBJ2-2	TRBV19	CASSIRAPRTGNTGELFF	TGTGCCAGTAGTATACGAGCTCCGAGGACAGGGAACACCGGGGAGCTGTTTTTT
16	NA	TRBD1	TRBJ1-5	TRBV5-5	CASSLGQLNSNQPQHF	TGTGCCAGCAGCCTGGGACAGCTCAATAGCAATCAGCCCCAGCATTTT
18	NA	TRBD2	TRBJ2-1	TRBV27	CASSLWIGGLAEYNEQFF	TGTGCCAGCAGTTTATGGATTGGGGGACTAGCGGAGTACAATGAGCAGTTCTTC
13	NA	NA	TRBJ1-4	TRBV5-1	CASSLNRNEKLFF	TGCGCCAGCAGCTTAAACAGGAATGAAAAACTGTTTTTT
17	NA	NA	TRBJ1-5	TRBV5-3	CARSPLAGTNSNQPQHF	TGTGCCAGAAGCCCCCTAGCAGGGACGAATAGCAATCAGCCCCAGCATTTT
16	NA	NA	TRBJ1-4	TRBV7-6	CASSLEATGWVEKLFF	TGTGCCAGCAGCTTAGAGGCTACAGGGTGGGTCGAAAAACTGTTTTTT
14	once	NA	TRBJ1-3	TRBV25-1	CASRPTASGNTIYF	TGTGCCAGCAGGCCCACGGCTTCTGGAAACACCATATATTTT
18	few	TRBD1	TRBJ1-2	TRBV4-1	CASSRVRGQGRTNYGYTF	TGCGCCAGCAGCCGGGTCCGGGGACAGGGACGTACTAACTATGGCTACACCTTC
15	few	TRBD1	TRBJ2-2	TRBV2	CASRKTGVNTGELFF	TGTGCCAGCAGAAAGACAGGGGTTAACACCGGGGAGCTGTTTTTT
15	NA	NA	TRBJ2-7	TRBV27	CASRPGVAGWLEQYF	TGTGCCAGCAGACCAGGGGTCGCGGGATGGCTGGAGCAGTACTTC
16	NA	TRBD2	TRBJ2-2	TRBV10-3	CAISGLAGGNTGELFF	TGTGCCATCAGTGGACTAGCGGGGGGGAACACCGGGGAGCTGTTTTTT
16	NA	NA	TRBJ2-7	TRBV27	CASSLQVPSRAYEQYF	TGTGCCAGCAGTTTACAGGTCCCTAGCAGGGCCTACGAGCAGTACTTC
12	once	NA	TRBJ2-7	TRBV30	CAWSRSGYEQYF	TGTGCCTGGAGCCGAAGCGGGTACGAGCAGTACTTC
13	NA	NA	TRBJ2-5	TRBV24-1	CATSDWTEETQYF	TGTGCCACCAGTGATTGGACCGAGGAGACCCAGTACTTC
15	NA	TRBD1	TRBJ1-3	TRBV9	CASSVTGGAGNTIYF	TGTGCCAGCAGCGTCACAGGGGGGGCTGGAAACACCATATATTTT
17	many	NA	TRBJ2-2	TRBV4-1	CASSQGTGAPEAGELFF	TGCGCCAGCAGCCAAGGGACCGGGGCCCCGGAGGCCGGGGAGCTGTTTTTT
15	NA	NA	TRBJ1-4	TRBV2	CASIPGRGSNEKLFF	TGTGCCAGCATCCCCGGGAGAGGATCTAATGAAAAACTGTTTTTT
14	NA	NA	TRBJ1-6	TRBV20-1	CSASIRDPQLALHF	TGCAGTGCTAGTATCCGGGACCCGCAGTTGGCCCTCCACTTT
18	NA	TRBD2	TRBJ2-1	TRBV15	CATSPGTSGRTGHNEQFF	TGTGCCACCAGCCCTGGGACTAGCGGGAGGACGGGTCACAATGAGCAGTTCTTC
12	NA	TRBD1	TRBJ2-5	TRBV30	CAWITGGETQYF	TGTGCCTGGATTACAGGGGGGGAGACCCAGTACTTC
13	NA	NA	TRBJ2-5	TRBV6-5	CASRFDSQETQYF	TGTGCCAGCAGATTCGACAGTCAAGAGACCCAGTACTTC
16	NA	TRBD1	TRBJ1-2	TRBV3-1/TRBV3-2	CASSRRDRGANYGYTF	TGTGCCAGCAGCCGACGAGACAGGGGAGCTAACTATGGCTACACCTTC
14	NA	TRBD2	TRBJ2-3	TRBV10-3	CAISERGGTDTQYF	TGTGCCATCAGCGAGCGGGGGGGCACAGATACGCAGTATTTT
13	NA	NA	TRBJ2-7	TRBV30	CACWSVTTYEQYF	TGTGCCTGCTGGTCCGTCACTACCTACGAGCAGTACTTC
16	NA	NA	TRBJ1-4	TRBV7-9	CASSLRMGQTNEKLFF	TGTGCCAGCAGCTTAAGAATGGGACAAACTAATGAAAAACTGTTTTTT
16	NA	TRBD2	TRBJ2-5	TRBV5-5	CASSLAVAGGQETQYF	TGTGCCAGCAGCTTGGCGGTAGCGGGGGGGCAAGAGACCCAGTACTTC
15	NA	TRBD2	TRBJ2-1	TRBV5-4	CASSRGTTFGNEQFF	TGTGCCAGCAGCCGCGGGACTACCTTCGGCAATGAGCAGTTCTTC
13	NA	NA	TRBJ2-5	TRBV7-8	CASSSGPSETQYF	TGTGCCAGCAGCTCCGGGCCGTCAGAGACCCAGTACTTC
13	NA	NA	TRBJ2-1	TRBV11-1	CASSPYLYNEQFF	TGTGCCAGCAGCCCATACCTATACAATGAGCAGTTCTTC
16	NA	TRBD1	TRBJ1-2	TRBV5-1	CASSSFPGQGIYGYTF	TGCGCCAGCAGCTCTTTCCCAGGACAGGGAATCTATGGCTACACCTTC
15	many	NA	TRBJ1-4	TRBV4-1	CASSHLARRYEKLFF	TGCGCCAGCAGCCACCTAGCCCGGAGATATGAAAAACTGTTTTTT
15	NA	TRBD1	TRBJ2-7	TRBV6-2/TRBV6-3	CASSYRTTGSLWQYF	TGTGCCAGCAGTTACCGTACGACAGGGTCCTTATGGCAGTACTTC
17	NA	NA	TRBJ1-2	TRBV5-1	CASSLPIKEPGNYGYTF	TGCGCCAGCAGCTTGCCGATCAAGGAACCGGGCAACTATGGCTACACCTTC
13	NA	NA	TRBJ1-1	TRBV3-1/TRBV3-2	CASSPDRETEAFF	TGTGCCAGCAGCCCGGACAGAGAGACTGAAGCTTTCTTT
15	NA	NA	TRBJ2-5	TRBV7-2	CASCPLGGDQETQYF	TGTGCCTCGTGTCCCCTCGGAGGGGACCAAGAGACCCAGTACTTC
13	NA	NA	TRBJ2-1	TRBV5-1	CASSLEANSEQFF	TGCGCCAGCAGCTTGGAAGCTAACTCCGAGCAGTTCTTC
12	NA	NA	TRBJ2-2	TRBV24-1	CATSDLTGELFF	TGTGCCACCAGTGATTTGACCGGGGAGCTGTTTTTT
16	NA	TRBD1	TRBJ1-2	TRBV7-9	CASSLGTETGIKGYTF	TGTGCCAGCAGCTTGGGGACAGAGACAGGGATTAAAGGCTACACCTTC
12	NA	NA	TRBJ1-6	TRBV19	CASMSRNSPLHF	TGTGCCAGTATGTCGAGAAATTCACCCCTCCACTTT
14	NA	TRBD1	TRBJ1-5	TRBV7-2	CASSLGTGNQPQHF	TGTGCCAGCAGCTTAGGGACAGGTAACCAGCCCCAGCATTTT